This is a list of T cell receptor beta chains from one sample in a study of T cells in Graves' hyperthyroidism and ophthalmopathy. MiXCR, applied by TCRdb to the multiplex PCR reads, yields one record per CDR3 protein. Among about 460,000 distinct CDR3 sequences listed, roughly 23% were seen once. Sequences were obtained from blood. These receptors were taken from a woman in her 70s with Graves' ophthalmopathy. The conserved cysteine and the conserved F or W are not part of the CDR3 here. The order of the fields is V gene, J gene, CDR3 protein.

TRBV19	TRBJ2-3	ASSTSGDTDTQY
TRBV4-1	TRBJ2-1	ASSSGLAGREKYNEQF
TRBV10-1	TRBJ2-7	ASSGQTPTEQY
TRBV20-1	TRBJ1-4	SARAPQGDANEKLF
TRBV6-1	TRBJ1-6	ASRLRKGRGNSPLH
TRBV7-9	TRBJ1-1	ASSLAGTGLGNTEAF
TRBV20-1	TRBJ1-5	SAIWDGGENQPQH
TRBV28	TRBJ2-7	ASSLSSLGNYEQY
TRBV2	TRBJ1-2	ASIGSSGYGYT
TRBV6-1	TRBJ2-1	ASSSQTSSLGNEQF
TRBV18	TRBJ1-1	ASSLGGKRMNTEAF
TRBV11-2	TRBJ2-7	ASSLAPGFYEQY
TRBV29-1	TRBJ2-1	SVEEMGGAYNEQF
TRBV2	TRBJ1-1	ASSEWTLNTEAF
TRBV12-5	TRBJ1-1	ASGPPSENTEAF